The entry that follows covers one T cell receptor beta chain sequence. Amplified regions were TCR beta CDR3 sequences from RNA transcripts. An initial round of RT-PCR targeting the TCR CDR3 relied on the HTBI primer set. TCRdb re-analysed the multiplex PCR reads in MiXCR, keeping a single row per CDR3 protein. Of hundreds of thousands of distinct CDR3 sequences listed, around 17% were seen once; the top ten hold about 17%. The germline CDR1 and CDR2 sequences are MDHEN and SYDVKM. CDR3 length equals 14 residues. Trimming removed 2 bases from V and 2 bases from J, with 9 bases in between. The record originates from a study of T cells in Graves' hyperthyroidism and ophthalmopathy.

Sequenced input: blood. The receptor comes from a woman younger than 30 with Graves' hyperthyroidism. This rearrangement joins TRBV28 to TRBJ1-1; D is unresolved. The CDR3, as DNA: TGTGCCAGCAGTTTAGATTACGGTAACACTGAAGCTTTCTTT. This encodes CASSLDYGNTEAFF.